The 3 T cell receptor beta chains below were found in one sample sequenced in a study of blood T cell repertoires in COVID-19. TCRdb's copy holds only in-frame clones and misses some; the assay was immunoSEQ multiplex PCR. The profile covers 200,000 to 300,000 clones, with over 85% appearing a single time and about 4% taken by the ten largest. Material: PBMCs or T cells enriched from blood (not recorded which). The receptors come from a woman in her thirties with acute COVID-19.

The V call is TRBV9, the J call TRBJ1-5; the D is unclear. The V end was cut by 0 bases, the J end by 2 bases, with 6 bases between. Germline V CDR1 and CDR2: SGDLS, YYNGEE. The CDR3 spans 14 residues. CDR3 sequence (DNA): TGTGCCAGCAGCGTAGGATCGGGCAATCAGCCCCAGCATTTT. Translation: CASSVGSGNQPQHF.

This chain joins TRBV5-4 and TRBJ1-2; unclear D gene. The length of the CDR3 is 15 residues. Per the germline V gene, CDR1 is SGHNT and CDR2 is YYREEE (reference sequence). Trimming left V 0 bases short and J 0 bases short, with 9 bases between. CDR3 nucleotides: TGTGCCAGCAGCTTGGACAGAGTCGCTAACTATGGCTACACCTTC. Encoded protein: CASSLDRVANYGYTF.

The chain carries TRBV28 and TRBJ1-2, with 7 bases identical to TRBD1. Unmatched junction bases numbered 6, after V lost 3 bases and J lost 8 bases. CDR3 length: 13 residues. Germline V gene data show CDR1 as MDHEN and CDR2 as SYDVKM. CDR3 in DNA: TGTGCCAGCAGTTTCGGACAGGCGGCGGGCTACACCTTC. Protein sequence: CASSFGQAAGYTF.